Presented here are 8 T cell receptor beta chains from one specimen sequenced in a study of brain metastases from non-small cell lung cancer. Libraries were prepared by immunoSEQ multiplex PCR; TCRdb keeps only in-frame clonotypes and omits some of them. The sample carries about 1,800 clones, 84% recorded once. Sequenced input: primary lung tumor tissue. These receptors were taken from a donor at least 40 years old with non-small cell lung cancer.

The chain links TRBV6-6 to TRBJ1-5; TRBD1 is a possible D gene (5 bases). Germline lookup yields CDR1 MNHNY and CDR2 SVGAGI (reference sequence). V was clipped by 2 bases and J by 7 bases, with 12 bases between them. CDR3 size: 14 residues. This chain's CDR3 is CASSYLRDPQPQHF. The CDR3 DNA reads TGTGCCAGCAGTTACCTTCGGGACCCCCAGCCCCAGCATTTT.

The gene calls are TRBV30 and TRBJ1-1; D gene unclear. This CDR3 comprises 12 residues. Germline assignment: CDR1 GTSNPN and CDR2 SVGIG (reference sequence). Deletions cut 4 bases from V and 7 bases from J, with 13 bases between. The CDR3 region has the DNA TGTGCCTGGAAGTCTTTATGGGGTGAAGCTTTCTTT. It encodes CAWKSLWGEAFF.

This clone was counted between two and nine times. The V and J genes are TRBV7-8 and TRBJ1-1, with D hard to call. Germline CDR1 reads SGHVS; CDR2 reads FQNEAQ. The CDR3 is 13 amino acids. With 5 bases removed from V and 6 bases from J, the gap between germline ends came to 13 bases. CDR3 loop: CASSQGRGAEAFF. The DNA of the CDR3 is TGTGCCAGCAGCCAAGGGCGTGGAGCTGAAGCTTTCTTT.

V usage is TRBV9 and J usage is TRBJ2-7; D unresolved. Trimming left V 0 bases short and J 0 bases short, with 10 bases between. In germline, CDR1 is SGDLS, CDR2 YYNGEE. The CDR3 has 15 residues. The CDR3, as DNA: TGTGCCAGCAGCGTAGGCAGTCAAAGCTCCTACGAGCAGTACTTC. It yields the protein CASSVGSQSSYEQYF.

This rearrangement joins TRBV6-2 or TRBV6-3 to TRBJ2-7; D ambiguous. This CDR3 is 13 amino acids long. In germline, CDR1 is MNHEY, CDR2 SVGEGT. V lost 6 bases, J lost 2 bases, and 11 bases lay in between. The CDR3: CASSRGETYEQYF. The CDR3 DNA is TGTGCCAGCAGCCGCGGTGAAACCTACGAGCAGTACTTC.

This chain uses TRBV29-1 with TRBJ2-2; 8 nucleotides agree with TRBD2. The germline V gene encodes CDR1 SQVTM and CDR2 ANQGSEA. The CDR3 length is 15 residues. With V trimmed by 3 bases and J by 8 bases, 11 bases remained unmatched. CDR3 residues: CSVELVTSVSGELFF. The CDR3 region has the DNA TGCAGCGTTGAGTTGGTGACTAGCGTATCTGGGGAGCTGTTTTTT.

To note about this clone: This sample includes further DNA sequences coding for the same CDR3. The V gene is TRBV11-3, the J gene TRBJ2-3; maybe TRBD2 (5 bases). The ends were cut back, 0 bases at V and 0 bases at J, with 7 bases in the middle. Germline CDR1 and CDR2: SGHNT and YENEEA. This CDR3 has 15 residues. CDR3 coding DNA: TGTGCCAGCAGCTTAGATTCGGGAAGCACAGATACGCAGTATTTT. Translation gives CASSLDSGSTDTQYF.

This clone appeared a single time. V usage is TRBV7-2 and J usage is TRBJ2-3; D is ambiguous. With 0 bases removed from V and 4 bases from J, the gap between germline ends came to 11 bases. The CDR3 has 15 residues. Germline lookup yields CDR1 SGHTA and CDR2 FQGNSA. The CDR3 is CASSLALGPPDTQYF. In DNA form, the CDR3 reads TGTGCCAGCAGCTTAGCGCTCGGCCCGCCAGATACGCAGTATTTT.